Sequencing of this TCR beta chain was carried out in a study of shared clonotypes between healthy human individuals. V shed 3 bases and J 3 bases; nucleotides not matched to a gene: 8. This CDR3 is built from 16 residues. CDR1 and CDR2 from the germline V gene are LNHNV and YYDKDF (reference sequence). Unsorted PBMC replicate PCRs used approximately 300 ng DNA, roughly 30,000 T cell genomes. Data came from immunoSEQ multiplex PCR; TCRdb stores just in-frame clones and leaves some out. The repertoire holds over 400,000 clones, with 81% as singletons. This chain joins TRBV15 and TRBJ1-3, with TRBD1 matching 7 bases. The source material was PBMCs. This clonotype was sampled from a woman between 40 and 50 years old in good health. Some clones in this sample may be carry-over from other donors' samples. The CDR3 here is CATSSGGTVGGNTIYF. CDR3 coding DNA: TGTGCCACCAGCAGCGGTGGGACAGTAGGTGGAAACACCATATATTTT.